This passage covers 13 T cell receptor beta chains from one sample sequenced in a study of T-cell reconstitution after alpha-beta-depleted transplantation in children. During its preparation, the TCRbeta library received unique molecular identifiers. TCRdb reprocessed the PCR reads with MiXCR, giving one entry per CDR3 protein. The repertoire holds around 700,000 distinct CDR3 sequences, with about 12% as singletons. Sequenced here: PBMCs, sampled before TCRalphabeta/CD19-depleted stem cell transplant. The source is a girl aged 2-10 years with congenital amegakaryocytic thrombocytopenia, due to receive a stem cell transplant.

V and J are TRBV7-6 and TRBJ2-1, with D maybe TRBD2 (5 bases). Germline loops: CDR1 SGHVS, CDR2 FNYEAQ. This CDR3 is built from 13 residues. Trimming cost V 8 bases and J 5 bases, with 13 bases left between them. The CDR3 sequence: CASGLLGHNEQFF. The CDR3 region has the DNA TGTGCCAGCGGACTCCTCGGGCACAATGAGCAGTTCTTC.

This clonotype was recorded many times. This chain links TRBV11-1 with TRBJ2-3, with TRBD1 as a possible D gene (6 bases). Per the germline V gene, CDR1 is SGHAT and CDR2 is FQDESV (reference sequence). Deletions cut 4 bases from V and 2 bases from J, with 28 bases between. CDR3 size: 20 residues. The CDR3: CASSSSYLGRRTAITDTQYF. The CDR3 bases are TGTGCCAGCAGCTCCTCGTATCTTGGTCGGAGGACAGCTATCACAGATACGCAGTATTTT. Complete variable domain (other parts from reference TRBV11-1 and TRBJ2-3): EAEVAQSPRYKITEKSQAVAFWCDPISGHATLYWYRQILGQGPELLVQFQDESVVDDSQLPKDRFSAERLKGVDSTLKIQPAELGDSAMYLCASSSSYLGRRTAITDTQYFGPGTRLTVL.

This clonotype was counted ten times or more. V usage is TRBV16 and J usage is TRBJ2-2; D remains unclear. The CDR3 length is 10 residues. V was shortened by 8 bases and J by 6 bases, with 4 bases between the two germline ends. In germline, CDR1 is KGHSY, CDR2 FQNENV. The CDR3: CASRSGELFF. The CDR3 DNA is TGTGCCAGCCGGTCCGGGGAGCTGTTTTTT. Full variable domain (missing parts from reference TRBV16 and TRBJ2-2): GEEVAQTPKHLVRGEGQKAKLYCAPIKGHSYVFWYQQVLKNEFKFLISFQNENVFDETGMPKERFSAKCLPNSPCSLEIQATKLEDSAVYFCASRSGELFFGEGSRLTVL.

The V call is TRBV7-6, the J call TRBJ2-7; D might be TRBD2 (6 bases). CDR1 is SGHVS, CDR2 FNYEAQ, per germline. There are 16 residues in the CDR3. Trimming pared 5 bases from V and 2 bases from J, leaving 19 bases between. This CDR3 reads CASSQAGFTGTYEQYF. In nucleotides, the CDR3 is TGTGCCAGCAGCCAAGCGGGCTTCACGGGAACCTACGAGCAGTACTTC.

A note on this clonotype: A read error is likely, as this CDR3 ends without the conserved phenylalanine or tryptophan. CDR3 residues: CASRMTGGYEQYS. The CDR3 region has the DNA TGTGCCAGCAGGATGACAGGCGGCTACGAGCAGTACTCC. This sequence joins TRBV6-1 and TRBJ2-7; D may be TRBD1 (6 bases). This CDR3 has 13 residues. In germline, CDR1 is MNHNS, CDR2 SASEGT. Trimming took off 6 bases at V and 3 bases at J, with 12 bases between the two ends.

In its sample, this clonotype was seen many times. The chain links TRBV20-1 to TRBJ2-3; 8 nucleotides match TRBD2. The CDR3 contains 16 residues. The germline V gene has CDR1 DFQATT and CDR2 SNEGSKA (reference sequence). V lost 5 bases and J lost 2; bases outside the gene matches: 12. The DNA for the CDR3 is TGCAGTGCTCACCGCTCCCTACTAGCGGCCACAGATACGCAGTATTTT. Translation: CSAHRSLLAATDTQYF.

This clonotype was counted many times. This rearrangement joins TRBV7-9 to TRBJ2-7, with no clear D. The germline gives CDR1 SEHNR, CDR2 FQNEAQ (reference sequence). V shed 5 bases and J shed 6 bases, with 11 bases lying between them. The CDR3 is 12 residues long. The chain's CDR3 is CASSQLHVEQYF. The CDR3 region has the DNA TGTGCCAGCAGCCAATTGCACGTCGAGCAGTACTTC.

In its sample, this clonotype was seen a few times. The J gene is TRBJ1-2, the V gene TRBV5-6, with 7 bases identical to TRBD1. Germline CDR1 and CDR2: SGHDT and YYEEEE. The CDR3 has 15 amino acids. Trimming took 4 bases from V and 2 from J; bases not matched to a gene: 8. CDR3 DNA: TGTGCCAGCAGCCCCAACCCGACAGGGAACTATGGCTACACCTTC. Protein product: CASSPNPTGNYGYTF.

This clonotype came up a few times. This chain uses TRBV20-1 with TRBJ2-5; D is unresolved. Looked up from germline, CDR1 is DFQATT and CDR2 is SNEGSKA (reference sequence). The CDR3 spans 14 residues. V was trimmed by 0 bases and J by 5 bases, leaving 13 bases between them. The DNA of the CDR3 is TGCAGTGCTAGAGATCTGAGAGGCTACGAGACCCAGTACTTC. Amino acid sequence: CSARDLRGYETQYF.

This clonotype was seen ten or more times. The chain carries TRBV12-3 or TRBV12-4 and TRBJ1-5, with 7 positions matching TRBD1. J gave up 3 bases and V 6 bases, and 14 bases lay outside the gene matches. The CDR3 contains 17 residues. The CDR3 spells CASSSWGNRGSNQPQHF. For the CDR3, the DNA is TGTGCCAGCAGCTCATGGGGCAACAGGGGATCCAATCAGCCCCAGCATTTT.

This clonotype was seen many times. The gene calls are TRBV4-1 and TRBJ2-5; 13 bases are shared with TRBD2. Germline CDR1 reads MGHRA; CDR2 reads YSYEKL. CDR3 size: 19 residues. V shed 4 bases, J shed 0 bases, and the junction held 11 bases outside the gene matches. The DNA for the CDR3 is TGCGCCAGCAGCCTGTCCGGGACTAGCGGGAACTCATACCAAGAGACCCAGTACTTC. Amino acids: CASSLSGTSGNSYQETQYF.

The sample holds a few counts of this clonotype. V and J are TRBV2 and TRBJ2-3; 11 bases match TRBD1. With V trimmed by 11 bases and J by 3 bases, 4 bases remained unmatched. This CDR3 contains 13 residues. CDR1 is SNHLY and CDR2 is FYNNEI in the germline V gene. As DNA, the CDR3 is TGTGCCGCCCGGGACAGGGGGACAGATACGCAGTATTTT. It specifies CAARDRGTDTQYF.

A few counts support this clonotype. This chain joins TRBV7-3 and TRBJ2-2, with no clear D. The CDR3 contains 17 residues. Germline V gene data show CDR1 as SGHTA and CDR2 as FQGTGA. Trimming stripped 2 bases from V and 0 bases from J, with 13 bases between. The CDR3 DNA is TGTGCCAGCAGCTTAGGGGTATGGGATTCGAACACCGGGGAGCTGTTTTTT. This translates into CASSLGVWDSNTGELFF.